Each of the 7 T cell receptor beta chains below was sequenced from the same sample in a study of low-dose radiotherapy and immunotherapy resistance in tumors. First-strand cDNA used TRAV- and TRBV-specific primers, covering alpha and beta chains. Using a constant-region primer together with a V-primer adapter, TCRs were subjected to around 22 PCR cycles of amplification. TCRdb re-analysed the reads in MiXCR, keeping a single row per CDR3 protein. The sample consists of 16,000 or so distinct CDR3 sequences, 70% of them appearing once. These receptor sequences come from a human donor with advanced metastatic prostate, ovarian, gallbladder or colorectal cancer (not recorded which). This table probably holds off-target reads from a library built for another chain.

This clonotype came up once. The chain has TRBV3-1 and TRBJ2-3; 8 bases align to TRBD2. The CDR3 contains 13 residues. Trimming removed 2 bases from V and 5 bases from J; junction bases left unmatched: 0. Looked up from germline, CDR1 is LGHDT and CDR2 is YNNKEL (reference sequence). CDR3 sequence reads: CASSQRGGDTQYF. CDR3 in DNA: TGTGCCAGCAGCCAACGGGGGGGAGATACGCAGTATTTT.

The gene calls are TRBV20-1 and TRBJ2-7; the D gene is possibly TRBD2 (6 bases). This CDR3 region has 13 residues. Germline CDR1 DFQATT, CDR2 SNEGSKA (reference sequence). The V and J ends lost 2 bases and 2 bases respectively, with 10 bases between them. In DNA, the CDR3 is TGCAGTGCTAGACGGGGGACCGCCTACGAGCAGTACTTC. This codes for CSARRGTAYEQYF.

The chain joins TRBV29-1 to TRBJ2-5; D gene ambiguous. The V end was cut by 2 bases, the J end by 4 bases, with 8 bases between. CDR3 size: 12 residues. CDR1 SQVTM and CDR2 ANQGSEA come from the germline V gene. The CDR3 nucleotides read TGCAGCGTTGAATTCCTCGCAGAGACCCAGTACTTC. It encodes CSVEFLAETQYF. Based on the CDR3 plus reference TRBV29-1 and TRBJ2-5, the full variable domain is SAVISQKPSRDICQRGTSLTIQCQVDSQVTMMFWYRQQPGQSLTLIATANQGSEATYESGFVIDKFPISRPNLTFSTLTVSNMSPEDSSIYLCSVEFLAETQYFGPGTRLLVL.

The V and J genes are TRBV3-2 and TRBJ2-6; TRBD1 reflects the table's D call only, with no check against the DNA. TRBV3-2 is termed a pseudogene. The CDR3 is 15 residues long. The DNA for the CDR3 is TGTGCCAGCAGCCGGACAGGGTCTGGGGCCAACGTCCTGACTTTC. Its protein is CASSRTGSGANVLTF.

The chain recombines TRBV5-1 with TRBJ1-2; no reliable D call. In germline, CDR1 is SGHRS, CDR2 YFSETQ. The V gene lost 2 bases and the J gene lost 6 bases, with 8 bases spanning the gap. This CDR3 is 12 amino acids long. Here the CDR3 reads CASSFDGDGYTF. The CDR3 region has the DNA TGCGCCAGCAGCTTTGATGGTGATGGCTACACCTTC.

The chain couples TRBV4-2 to TRBJ1-3, with 9 bases matching TRBD1. Germline V gives CDR1 LGHNA, CDR2 YNFKEQ. CDR3 length: 16 amino acids. The V gene end was trimmed by 1 base and the J gene end by 2 bases; junction bases not matched to a gene: 3. This CDR3 is CASSQAQGATGNTIYF. The CDR3 bases are TGTGCCAGCAGCCAAGCACAGGGGGCGACTGGAAACACCATATATTTT.

V gene TRBV14 combines with J gene TRBJ2-7, with D unclear. The V and J ends lost 2 bases and 0 bases respectively, with 8 bases between them. Germline CDR1 is SGHDN and CDR2 is FVKESK. This CDR3 is built from 14 residues. In DNA form, the CDR3 reads TGTGCCAGCAGCCAACTTTTTAACTCCTACGAGCAGTACTTC. Its protein product is CASSQLFNSYEQYF.